Listed below are T cell receptor beta chains from one sample, sequenced in a study of cytomegalovirus exposure and HLA in healthy donors. Sequencing was performed with immunoSEQ multiplex PCR; in TCRdb, only in-frame clones are kept and a portion is missing. Found here are about 150,000 clones, about 80% of them singletons; the top ten hold about 2.2%. Source material: PBMCs. The receptor set was obtained from a young man in good health and CMV-seronegative. CDR3s include the opening cysteine and the closing phenylalanine or tryptophan. A D gene is named only where the DNA matches it firmly.

v_call	d_call	j_call	cdr3_nt	cdr3_aa
TRBV19	TRBD1	TRBJ2-1	TGTGCCAGTAGTATCCCGGGACAGGGCCAGAATGAGCAGTTCTTC	CASSIPGQGQNEQFF
TRBV19	TRBD2	TRBJ2-7	TGTGCCAGTAGCAAGGGACTAGCGGGAGGATACGAGCAGTACTTC	CASSKGLAGGYEQYF
TRBV27	NA	TRBJ2-3	TGTGCCAGCAGTTTATTTAGCCGCACAGATACGCAGTATTTT	CASSLFSRTDTQYF
TRBV6-5	TRBD2	TRBJ2-1	TGTGCCAGCAGGGCCGGGACTAGCCTCCACAATGAGCAGTTCTTC	CASRAGTSLHNEQFF
TRBV7-8	TRBD1	TRBJ1-2	TGTGCCAGCAGCCCCGGGCAGGGGGCTAACTATGGCTACACCTTC	CASSPGQGANYGYTF
TRBV7-9	NA	TRBJ1-2	TGTGCCAGCAGCGCCGGTGGTGGCTACACCTTC	CASSAGGGYTF
TRBV6-1	NA	TRBJ1-1	TGTGCCAGCCTTCGAACAGGGAACACTGAAGCTTTCTTT	CASLRTGNTEAFF
TRBV6-5	TRBD2	TRBJ2-1	TGTGCCAGCAGTAGCGGGAGGGCCAGTGGGAATGAGCAGTTCTTC	CASSSGRASGNEQFF
TRBV21-1	NA	TRBJ1-4	TGTGCCAGCAGCAAAGTGGGGACAGGGAGGGAAAAACTGTTTTTT	CASSKVGTGREKLFF
TRBV9	NA	TRBJ2-3	TGTGCCAGCAGCGGGGCGACAGATACGCAGTATTTT	CASSGATDTQYF
TRBV6-6	NA	TRBJ1-5	TGTGCCAGCAGTTACGTCGGGAATCAGCCCCAGCATTTT	CASSYVGNQPQHF
TRBV4-1	TRBD1	TRBJ1-1	TGCGCCAGCAGCCAAGATCTAAGGTCAGGGGGACTCTTT	CASSQDLRSGGLF
TRBV29-1	TRBD2	TRBJ2-3	TGCAGCGTCCCCGGGGGGGCAGATACGCAGTATTTT	CSVPGGADTQYF